The 9 T cell receptor beta chains below all came from one sample that was sequenced in a study of T cell responses to AZD1222 COVID-19 vaccine. The method was immunoSEQ multiplex PCR; TCRdb's version includes in-frame clones alone and lacks a portion of them. The sample contains over 100,000 clones, roughly 93% of which appear only once. The sample in question was peripheral blood, obtained 28 days after the second AZD1222 dose. All receptors come from an adult who received the AZD1222 COVID-19 vaccine.

The rearrangement joins TRBV2 to TRBJ2-1; D ambiguous. CDR3 length equals 15 residues. The V end lost 5 bases, the J end lost 4 bases, and 15 bases lay between the germline ends. Per the germline V gene, CDR1 is SNHLY and CDR2 is FYNNEI. For the CDR3, the DNA is TGTGCCAGCAGTTTCGCCCTTAGCCCTTACAATGAGCAGTTCTTC. Its translation: CASSFALSPYNEQFF.

The rearrangement joins TRBV10-3 to TRBJ2-1; 10 nucleotides align to TRBD2. Germline CDR1 ENHRY, CDR2 SYGVKD. CDR3 length: 18 residues. The junction had 14 bases not matched to a gene; V was cut back by 5 bases and J by 4 bases. DNA of the CDR3: TGTGCCATCAGTAGAGCCGGTGGGGGGACTAGCGCATACAATGAGCAGTTCTTC. This encodes CAISRAGGGTSAYNEQFF.

The J gene is TRBJ2-1, the V gene TRBV5-1; 7 bases fit TRBD2. V gave up 2 bases and J gave up 5 bases; unmatched junction bases: 4. The CDR3 is 14 amino acids. Per the germline V gene, CDR1 is SGHRS and CDR2 is YFSETQ. The CDR3 spells CASSFSTSDNEQFF. The CDR3 DNA sequence: TGCGCCAGCAGCTTTTCAACTAGCGACAATGAGCAGTTCTTC. Complete variable domain (other parts from reference TRBV5-1 and TRBJ2-1): KAGVTQTPRYLIKTRGQQVTLSCSPISGHRSVSWYQQTPGQGLQFLFEYFSETQRNKGNFPGRFSGRQFSNSRSEMNVSTLELGDSALYLCASSFSTSDNEQFFGPGTRLTVL.

The chain uses TRBV28 and TRBJ1-6; maybe TRBD1 (6 bases). This CDR3 is built from 15 residues. V shed 6 bases and J shed 10 bases, with 19 bases lying between them. Per the germline V gene, CDR1 is MDHEN and CDR2 is SYDVKM. The CDR3 loop is CASSPPGTLDSPLHF. The CDR3 bases are TGTGCCAGCAGCCCCCCCGGGACACTGGACTCACCCCTCCACTTT.

This clone showed up just once. This chain joins TRBV7-3 and TRBJ1-6; D is undetermined. Germline V gene lookup returns CDR1 SGHTA and CDR2 FQGTGA. Trimming took off 1 base at V and 9 bases at J, with 7 bases between the two ends. The CDR3 contains 13 residues. The CDR3 protein is CASSLNEGSPLHF. CDR3 nucleotides: TGTGCCAGCAGCTTAAATGAGGGTTCACCCCTCCACTTT.

This clone was observed a single time. The chain employs TRBV5-4 and TRBJ1-1; D gene ambiguous. Germline loops: CDR1 SGHNT, CDR2 YYREEE (reference sequence). V dropped 4 bases and J dropped 4 bases, with 17 bases sitting between them. The CDR3 runs to 15 residues. The CDR3 region is CASSPRRDRFTEAFF. DNA of the CDR3: TGTGCCAGCAGCCCGAGGAGGGATCGGTTCACTGAAGCTTTCTTT.

The J gene is TRBJ1-2, the V gene TRBV10-1; D is ambiguous. The CDR3 totals 18 residues. Trimming left V 2 bases short and J 0 bases short, with 19 bases between. Germline V gene sequence: CDR1 WNHNN, CDR2 SYGVQD (reference sequence). DNA for the CDR3: TGCGCCAGCAGTGAGGACCGGTGGTTCGCACAGCCTAACTATGGCTACACCTTC. Translation gives CASSEDRWFAQPNYGYTF.

The chain uses TRBV19 and TRBJ1-3; no firm D call. Trimming left V 6 bases short and J 0 bases short, with 15 bases between. The germline V gene encodes CDR1 LNHDA and CDR2 SQIVND (reference sequence). The CDR3 length is 16 residues. The CDR3 DNA is TGTGCCAGTAGGTTTGGAGGGCCCTACTCTGGAAACACCATATATTTT. Translated: CASRFGGPYSGNTIYF. The whole variable domain, filled in from reference TRBV19 and TRBJ1-3, reads DGGITQSPKYLFRKEGQNVTLSCEQNLNHDAMYWYRQDPGQGLRLIYYSQIVNDFQKGDIAEGYSVSREKKESFPLTVTSAQKNPTAFYLCASRFGGPYSGNTIYFGEGSWLTVV.

This sequence joins TRBV6-5 and TRBJ1-4; the D is unclear. The CDR3 is made up of 15 amino acids. CDR1 and CDR2 (germline): MNHEY, SVGAGI. With 3 bases removed from V and 0 bases from J, the gap between germline ends came to 8 bases. The CDR3 sequence is CASSYGLTTNEKLFF. CDR3 nucleotide sequence: TGTGCCAGCAGTTATGGACTCACAACTAATGAAAAACTGTTTTTT.